The clone carrying this T cell receptor (beta chain) was counted a few times. Each subset's genomic DNA was shared equally among a number of immunoSEQ plates. Measured with immunoSEQ multiplex PCR; TCRdb has only the in-frame clones, and not every one. The data contain 300,000 to 400,000 clones, around four fifths of them singletons. This entry belongs to a study of shared clonotypes between healthy human individuals. V lost 7 bases to trimming and J lost 4 bases; unmatched junction nucleotides: 14. CDR1 LNHDA and CDR2 SQIVND come from the germline V gene (reference sequence). The length of the CDR3 is 17 residues. Nashville, Tennessee was home to all donors, each a Caucasian adult.

The material sequenced was memory CD4+ T cells sorted from blood. Subset defined: CD45RA-negative fraction. The J gene is TRBJ1-5, the V gene TRBV19, with 9 nucleotides matching TRBD1. This TCR was recovered from a man aged 30-40 years in good health. CDR3 nucleotides: TGTGCCAGTACCCCCTCCGGGACAGGGCTTAGAAATCAGCCCCAGCATTTT. Translated, it gives CASTPSGTGLRNQPQHF.